This T cell receptor beta chain derives from a study of blood T cell repertoires in COVID-19. Study-level information: Whether acute or convalescent, the COVID-19 samples came from the United States, Italy and Spain. PBMCs, B-cell-depleted T cells, or T cells provided the cDNA or gDNA that made up the material.

Study processing details: Reference gene primer amplification in the assay estimated nucleated cell counts. Assay: immunoSEQ multiplex PCR; the TCRdb copy retains only in-frame clones and omits some. V, J and clone size were drawn from that table, and D and trimming were deduced from the DNA. This sample has roughly 250,000 clones, with about 80% found just once. This CDR3 is built from 15 residues. Trimming cost V 4 bases and J 0 bases, with 9 bases left between them. Germline V CDR1 and CDR2: LNHNV, YYDKDF (reference sequence). Sequencing was done on a sample of peripheral blood. The chain combines TRBV15 with TRBJ1-4; D is unclear. The origin of this receptor is a man aged 50 to 59 with active or convalescent COVID-19. CDR3 residues: CATSNRTTTNEKLFF. In DNA form, the CDR3 reads TGTGCCACCAGCAACCGAACTACAACTAATGAAAAACTGTTTTTT.